Ten or more counts support the clone carrying this T cell receptor (beta chain). Unmatched junction bases numbered 1, after V lost 3 bases and J lost 6 bases. The CDR3 is 12 amino acids. Germline V gives CDR1 SNHLY, CDR2 FYNNEI. The data were taken from a study of regulatory T cells in long-lasting Graves disease. Time point reported: newly diagnosed GD, antithyroid drugs for less than 3 months. Construction of the TCR library relied on RNA isolated from PBMCs. Arm-PCR of CDR3 regions and iRepertoire HTBI primers were used to build TCR beta libraries. TCRdb reanalysed the multiplex PCR reads using MiXCR and keeps one entry per CDR3 protein. The data contain 350,000 to 500,000 distinct CDR3 sequences, about 15% of them seen just once; the ten biggest clones take up 20% to 25%. Another study also made use of these data, one on T cells in Graves' hyperthyroidism and ophthalmopathy.

The specimen was peripheral blood mononuclear cells (PBMCs), collected at new diagnosis, from a patient treated with antithyroid drugs. This TCR came from a woman between 18 and 29 years old with Graves disease. The chain uses TRBV2 and TRBJ1-1; 7 bases map to TRBD1. CDR3 protein: CASSEGTAEAFF. CDR3 nucleotides: TGTGCCAGCAGTGAGGGGACAGCTGAAGCTTTCTTT.